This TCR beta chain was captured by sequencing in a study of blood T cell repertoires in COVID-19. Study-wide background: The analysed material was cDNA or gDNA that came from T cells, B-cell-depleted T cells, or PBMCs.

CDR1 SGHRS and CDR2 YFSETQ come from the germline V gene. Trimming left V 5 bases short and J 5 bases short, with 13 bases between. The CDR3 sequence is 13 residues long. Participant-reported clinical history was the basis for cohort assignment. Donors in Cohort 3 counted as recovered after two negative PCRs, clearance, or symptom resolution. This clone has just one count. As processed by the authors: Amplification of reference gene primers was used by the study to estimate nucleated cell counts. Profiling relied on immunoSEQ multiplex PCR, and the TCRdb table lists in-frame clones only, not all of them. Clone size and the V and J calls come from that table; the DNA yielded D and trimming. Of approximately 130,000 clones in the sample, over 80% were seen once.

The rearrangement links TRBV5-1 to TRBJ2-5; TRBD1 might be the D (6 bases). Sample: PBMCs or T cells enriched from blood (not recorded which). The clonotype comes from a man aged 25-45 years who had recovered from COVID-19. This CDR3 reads CASSAAGDETQYF. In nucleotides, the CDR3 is TGCGCCAGCAGTGCTGCAGGGGATGAGACCCAGTACTTC.